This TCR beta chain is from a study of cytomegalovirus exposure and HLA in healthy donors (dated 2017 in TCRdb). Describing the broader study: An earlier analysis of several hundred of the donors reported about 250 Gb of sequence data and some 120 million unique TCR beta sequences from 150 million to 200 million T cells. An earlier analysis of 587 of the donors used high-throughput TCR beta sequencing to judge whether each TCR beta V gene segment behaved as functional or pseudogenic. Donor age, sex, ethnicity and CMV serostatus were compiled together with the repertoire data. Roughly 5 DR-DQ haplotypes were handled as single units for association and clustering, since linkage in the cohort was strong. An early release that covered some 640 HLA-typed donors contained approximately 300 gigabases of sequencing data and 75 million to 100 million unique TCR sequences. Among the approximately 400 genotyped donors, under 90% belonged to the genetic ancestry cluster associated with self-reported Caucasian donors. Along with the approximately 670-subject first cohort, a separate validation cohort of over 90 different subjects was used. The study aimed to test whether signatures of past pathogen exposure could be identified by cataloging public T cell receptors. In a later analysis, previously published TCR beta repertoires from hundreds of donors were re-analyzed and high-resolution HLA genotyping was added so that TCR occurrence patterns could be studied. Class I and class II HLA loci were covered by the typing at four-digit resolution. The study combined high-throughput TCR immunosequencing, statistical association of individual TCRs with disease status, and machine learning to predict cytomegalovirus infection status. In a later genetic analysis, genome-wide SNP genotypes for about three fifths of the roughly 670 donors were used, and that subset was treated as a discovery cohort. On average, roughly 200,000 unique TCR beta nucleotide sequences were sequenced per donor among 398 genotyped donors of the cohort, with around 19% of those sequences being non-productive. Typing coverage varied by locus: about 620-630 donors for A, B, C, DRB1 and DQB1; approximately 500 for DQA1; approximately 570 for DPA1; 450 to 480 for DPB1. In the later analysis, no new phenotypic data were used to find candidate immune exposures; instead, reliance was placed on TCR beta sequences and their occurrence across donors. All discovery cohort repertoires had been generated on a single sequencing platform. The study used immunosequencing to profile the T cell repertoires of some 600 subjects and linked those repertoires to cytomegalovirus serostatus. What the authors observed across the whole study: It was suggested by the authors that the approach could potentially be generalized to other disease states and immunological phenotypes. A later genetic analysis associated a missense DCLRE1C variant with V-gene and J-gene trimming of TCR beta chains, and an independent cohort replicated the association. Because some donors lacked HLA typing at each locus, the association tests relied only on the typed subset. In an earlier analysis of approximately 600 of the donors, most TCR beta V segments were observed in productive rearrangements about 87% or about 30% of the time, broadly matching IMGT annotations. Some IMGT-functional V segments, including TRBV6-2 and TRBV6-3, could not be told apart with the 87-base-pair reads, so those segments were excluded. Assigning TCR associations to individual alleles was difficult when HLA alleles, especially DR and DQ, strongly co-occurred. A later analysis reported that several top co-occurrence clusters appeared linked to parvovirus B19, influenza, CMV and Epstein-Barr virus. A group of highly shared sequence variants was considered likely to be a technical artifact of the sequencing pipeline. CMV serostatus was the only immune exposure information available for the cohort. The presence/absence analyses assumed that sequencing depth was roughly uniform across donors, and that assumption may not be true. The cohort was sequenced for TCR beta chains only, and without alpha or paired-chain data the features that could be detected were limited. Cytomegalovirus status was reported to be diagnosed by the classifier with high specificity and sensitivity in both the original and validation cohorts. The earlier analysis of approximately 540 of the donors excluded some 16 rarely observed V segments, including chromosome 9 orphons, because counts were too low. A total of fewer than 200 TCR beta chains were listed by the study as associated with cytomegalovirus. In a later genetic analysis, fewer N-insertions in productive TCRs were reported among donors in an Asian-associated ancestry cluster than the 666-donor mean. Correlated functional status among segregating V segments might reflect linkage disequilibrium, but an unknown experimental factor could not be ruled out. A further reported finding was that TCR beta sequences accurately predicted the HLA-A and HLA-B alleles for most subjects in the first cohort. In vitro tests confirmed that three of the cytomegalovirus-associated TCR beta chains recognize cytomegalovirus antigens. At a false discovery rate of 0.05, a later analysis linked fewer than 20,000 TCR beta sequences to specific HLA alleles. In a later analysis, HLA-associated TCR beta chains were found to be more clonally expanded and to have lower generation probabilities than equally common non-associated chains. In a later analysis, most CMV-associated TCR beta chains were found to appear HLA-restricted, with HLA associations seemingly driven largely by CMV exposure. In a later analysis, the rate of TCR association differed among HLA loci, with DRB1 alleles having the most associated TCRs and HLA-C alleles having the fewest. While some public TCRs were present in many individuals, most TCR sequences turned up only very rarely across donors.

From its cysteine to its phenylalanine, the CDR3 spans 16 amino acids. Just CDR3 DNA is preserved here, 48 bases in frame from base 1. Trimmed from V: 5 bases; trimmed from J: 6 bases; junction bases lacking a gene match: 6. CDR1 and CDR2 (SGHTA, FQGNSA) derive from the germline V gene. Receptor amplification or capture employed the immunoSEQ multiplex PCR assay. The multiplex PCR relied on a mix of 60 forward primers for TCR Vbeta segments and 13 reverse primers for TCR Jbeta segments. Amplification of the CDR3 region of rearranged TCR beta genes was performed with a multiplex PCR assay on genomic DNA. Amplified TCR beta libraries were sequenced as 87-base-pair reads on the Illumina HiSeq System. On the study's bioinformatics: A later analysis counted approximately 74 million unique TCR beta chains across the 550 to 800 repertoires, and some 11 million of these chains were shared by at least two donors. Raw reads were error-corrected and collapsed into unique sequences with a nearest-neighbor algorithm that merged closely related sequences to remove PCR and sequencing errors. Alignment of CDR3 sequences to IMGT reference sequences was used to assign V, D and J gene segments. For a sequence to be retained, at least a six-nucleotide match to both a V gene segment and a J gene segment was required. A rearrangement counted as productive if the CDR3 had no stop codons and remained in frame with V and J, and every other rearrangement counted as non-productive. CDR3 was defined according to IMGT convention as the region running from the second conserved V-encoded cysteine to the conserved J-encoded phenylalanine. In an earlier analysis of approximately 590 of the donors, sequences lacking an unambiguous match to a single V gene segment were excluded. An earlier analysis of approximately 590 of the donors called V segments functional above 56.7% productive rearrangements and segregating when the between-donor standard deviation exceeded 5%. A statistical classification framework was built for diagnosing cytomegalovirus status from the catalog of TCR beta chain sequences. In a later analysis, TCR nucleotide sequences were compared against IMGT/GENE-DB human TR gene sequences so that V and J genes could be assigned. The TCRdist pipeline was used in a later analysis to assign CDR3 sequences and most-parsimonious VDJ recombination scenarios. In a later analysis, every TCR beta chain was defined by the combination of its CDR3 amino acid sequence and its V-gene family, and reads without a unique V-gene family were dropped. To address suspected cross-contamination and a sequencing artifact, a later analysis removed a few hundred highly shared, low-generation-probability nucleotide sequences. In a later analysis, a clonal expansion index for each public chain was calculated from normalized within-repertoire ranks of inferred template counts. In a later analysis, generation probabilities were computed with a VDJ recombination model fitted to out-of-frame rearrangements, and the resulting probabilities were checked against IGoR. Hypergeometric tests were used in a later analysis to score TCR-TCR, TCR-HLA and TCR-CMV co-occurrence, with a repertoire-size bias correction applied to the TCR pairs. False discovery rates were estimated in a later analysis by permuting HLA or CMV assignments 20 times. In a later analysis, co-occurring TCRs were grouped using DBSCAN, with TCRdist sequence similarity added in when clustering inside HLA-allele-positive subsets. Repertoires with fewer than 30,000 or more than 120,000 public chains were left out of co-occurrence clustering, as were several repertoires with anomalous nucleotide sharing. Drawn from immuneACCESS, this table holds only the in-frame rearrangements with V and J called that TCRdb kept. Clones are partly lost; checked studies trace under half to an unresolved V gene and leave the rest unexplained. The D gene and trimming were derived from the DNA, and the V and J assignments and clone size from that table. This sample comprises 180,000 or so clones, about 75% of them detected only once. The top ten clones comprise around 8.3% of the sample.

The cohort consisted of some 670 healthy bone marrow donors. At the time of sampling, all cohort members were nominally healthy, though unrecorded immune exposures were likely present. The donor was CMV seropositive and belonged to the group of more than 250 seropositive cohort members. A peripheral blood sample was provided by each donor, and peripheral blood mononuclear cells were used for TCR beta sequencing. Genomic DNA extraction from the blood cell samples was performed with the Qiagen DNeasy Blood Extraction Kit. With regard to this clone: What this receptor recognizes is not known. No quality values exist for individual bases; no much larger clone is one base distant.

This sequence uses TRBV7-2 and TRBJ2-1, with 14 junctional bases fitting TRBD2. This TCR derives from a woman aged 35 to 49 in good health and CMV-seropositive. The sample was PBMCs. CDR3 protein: CASSAVGTSGGNEQFF. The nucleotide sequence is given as TGTGCCAGCAGCGCCGTCGGGACTAGCGGGGGCAATGAGCAGTTCTTC. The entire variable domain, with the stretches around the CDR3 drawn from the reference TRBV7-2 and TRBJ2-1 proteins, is GAGVSQSPSNKVTEKGKDVELRCDPISGHTALYWYRQSLGQGLEFLIYFQGNSAPDKSGLPSDRFSAERTGGSVSTLTIQRTQQEDSAVYLCASSAVGTSGGNEQFFGPGTRLTVL.